This T cell receptor beta chain was identified in a study of blood T cell repertoires in COVID-19. On the study more broadly: Specimens from acute and convalescent COVID-19 originated in the United States, Italy and Spain. Sample material is recorded as cDNA or gDNA derived from T cells, B-cell-depleted T cells, or PBMCs.

Per the study methods: By means of reference gene primer amplification, nucleated cell counts were estimated. Method: immunoSEQ multiplex PCR; TCRdb's copy keeps in-frame clones and lacks some. From that table come the V and J calls and clone size; the DNA was used to work out D and trimming. Of under 150,000 clones listed, about 84% are singletons. The origin of this receptor is a man in his forties or fifties with acute or convalescent COVID-19. The sample taken for sequencing was peripheral blood.

The CDR3: CASSADRDSKRAPLHF. For the CDR3, the DNA is TGTGCCAGCAGTGCTGACCGGGACTCCAAACGGGCACCCCTCCACTTT. The J gene is TRBJ1-6, the V gene TRBV27, with D perhaps TRBD1 (5 bases). The CDR3 length is 16 residues. The V end lost 5 bases, the J end lost 11 bases, and 22 bases lay between the germline ends. Per the germline V gene, CDR1 is MNHEY and CDR2 is SMNVEV (reference sequence).